This TCR beta chain is from a study of beta chain features in type 1 diabetes. Findings of the study overall: Moderately but significantly shorter TCRB CDR3s were found in Type 1 diabetes patients in all four CD4+ subsets. It was possible that PCR favored shorter templates, equally so in patients and controls.

Cell sorting via CD45RO/CCR7/CD25/CD127/CD95/CD27 was performed to obtain CD4+ naive, central memory, regulatory and stem cell-like memory cells. Investigators reverse transcribed all isolated RNA, so they sequenced expressed TCRB transcripts. Clones were read by immunoSEQ multiplex PCR, and TCRdb kept only the in-frame ones, dropping some. The data contain some 150,000 clones, about 50% of them singletons. CDR3 length: 16 residues. J was trimmed by 5 bases and V by 3 bases; bases with no gene match: 7. Looked up from germline, CDR1 is LNHDA and CDR2 is SQIVND (reference sequence). Worth noting for this clone: The antigen remains unidentified.

The sequenced sample was Tregs from blood. The V call is TRBV19, the J call TRBJ2-2; 9 bases match TRBD2. The TCR sequence derives from a man between 18 and 35 years old in good health. The chain's CDR3 is CASSMGLALRTGELFF. CDR3 DNA: TGTGCCAGTAGTATGGGACTAGCACTGAGGACCGGGGAGCTGTTTTTT.